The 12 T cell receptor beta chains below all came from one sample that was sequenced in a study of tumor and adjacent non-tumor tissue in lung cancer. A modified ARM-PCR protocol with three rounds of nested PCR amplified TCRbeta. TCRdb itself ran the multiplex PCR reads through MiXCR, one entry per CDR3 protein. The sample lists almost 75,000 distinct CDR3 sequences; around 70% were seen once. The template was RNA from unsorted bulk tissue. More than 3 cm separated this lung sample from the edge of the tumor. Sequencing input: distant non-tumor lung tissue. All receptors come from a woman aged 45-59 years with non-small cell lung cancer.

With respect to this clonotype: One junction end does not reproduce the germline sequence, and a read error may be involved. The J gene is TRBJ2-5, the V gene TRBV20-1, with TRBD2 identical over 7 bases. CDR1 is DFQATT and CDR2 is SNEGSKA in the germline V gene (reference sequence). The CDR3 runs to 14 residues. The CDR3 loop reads CSARKSSGQDTQYF. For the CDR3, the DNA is TGCAGTGCTAGAAAGTCTAGCGGCCAAGATACCCAGTACTTC.

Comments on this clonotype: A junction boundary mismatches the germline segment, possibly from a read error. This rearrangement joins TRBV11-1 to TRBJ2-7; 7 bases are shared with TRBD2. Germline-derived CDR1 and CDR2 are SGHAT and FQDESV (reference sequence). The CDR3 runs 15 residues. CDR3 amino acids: CASSVGLEASYEQYF. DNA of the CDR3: TGCGCCAGCAGCGTCGGACTAGAGGCCTCCTACGAGCAGTACTTC.

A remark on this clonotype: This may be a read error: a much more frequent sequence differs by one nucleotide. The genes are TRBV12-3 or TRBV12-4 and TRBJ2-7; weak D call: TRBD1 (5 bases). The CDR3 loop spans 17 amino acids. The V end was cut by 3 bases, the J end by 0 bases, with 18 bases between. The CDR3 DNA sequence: TGTGCCAGCAGTTTCCCCGGGCAGGGTTACCACTCCTACGAGCAGTACTTC. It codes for CASSFPGQGYHSYEQYF.

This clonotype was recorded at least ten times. This CDR3 reads CASSQDLSTPYNEQFF. The CDR3 DNA reads TGCGCCAGCAGCCAAGATCTGAGCACGCCGTACAATGAGCAGTTCTTC. The rearrangement joins TRBV4-3 to TRBJ2-1; D is ambiguous. The germline gives CDR1 LGHNA, CDR2 YSLEER. The V gene lost 0 bases and the J gene lost 4 bases, with 13 bases spanning the gap. The CDR3 totals 16 residues.

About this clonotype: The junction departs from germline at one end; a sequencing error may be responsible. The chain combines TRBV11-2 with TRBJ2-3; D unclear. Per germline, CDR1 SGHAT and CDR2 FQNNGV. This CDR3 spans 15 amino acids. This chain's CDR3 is CASSLDLIVGYTQYF. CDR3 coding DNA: TGTGCCAGCAGCCTAGATCTGATAGTTGGATATACGCAGTATTTC.

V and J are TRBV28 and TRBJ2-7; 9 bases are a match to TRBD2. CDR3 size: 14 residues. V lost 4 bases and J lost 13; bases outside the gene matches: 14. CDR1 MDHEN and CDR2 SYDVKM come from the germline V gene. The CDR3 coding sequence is TGTGCCAGCAGTTGGCTAGCGGGAACCTACGAGGAATACTTC. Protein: CASSWLAGTYEEYF.

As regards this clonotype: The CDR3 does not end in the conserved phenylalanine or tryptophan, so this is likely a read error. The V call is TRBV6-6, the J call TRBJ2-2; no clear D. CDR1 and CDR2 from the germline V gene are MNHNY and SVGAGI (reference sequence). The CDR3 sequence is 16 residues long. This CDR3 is CASSWGPDANTRELFL. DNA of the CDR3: TGTGCCAGCAGTTGGGGTCCAGACGCGAACACCAGGGAGCTGTTTCTT.

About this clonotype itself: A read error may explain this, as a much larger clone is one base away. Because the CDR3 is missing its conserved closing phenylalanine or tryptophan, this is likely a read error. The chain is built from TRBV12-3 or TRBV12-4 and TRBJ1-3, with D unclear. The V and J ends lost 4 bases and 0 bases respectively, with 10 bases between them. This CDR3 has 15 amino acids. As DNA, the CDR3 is TGTGCCAGCAGTTACCTAGTAAGCTCTGGAAACACCATATATTTA. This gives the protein CASSYLVSSGNTIYL.

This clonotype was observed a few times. The CDR3 nucleotides read TGTGCCAGTAGTTGGCCGGGACAGGGGAACACTGAAGCTTTCTTT. Its protein is CASSWPGQGNTEAFF. This chain links TRBV19 with TRBJ1-1; 9 nucleotides agree with TRBD1. The length of the CDR3 is 15 residues. The germline V gene has CDR1 LNHDA and CDR2 SQIVND (reference sequence). With V trimmed by 5 bases and J by 1 base, 5 bases remained unmatched.

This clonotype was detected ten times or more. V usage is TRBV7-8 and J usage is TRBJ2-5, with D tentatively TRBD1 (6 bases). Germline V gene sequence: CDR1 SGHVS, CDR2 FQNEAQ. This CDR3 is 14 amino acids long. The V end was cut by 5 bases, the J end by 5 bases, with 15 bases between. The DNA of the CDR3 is TGTGCCAGCAGCACCTCAGGGGCCCGTGAGACCCAGTACTTC. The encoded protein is CASSTSGARETQYF.

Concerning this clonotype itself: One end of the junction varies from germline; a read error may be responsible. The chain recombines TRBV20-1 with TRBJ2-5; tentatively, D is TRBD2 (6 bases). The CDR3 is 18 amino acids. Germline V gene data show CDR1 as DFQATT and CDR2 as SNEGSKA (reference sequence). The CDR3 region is CSVPREGRRGGFQETQHF. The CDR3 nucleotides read TGCAGTGTCCCCCGCGAGGGCAGGAGGGGAGGCTTCCAAGAGACCCAGCACTTC.

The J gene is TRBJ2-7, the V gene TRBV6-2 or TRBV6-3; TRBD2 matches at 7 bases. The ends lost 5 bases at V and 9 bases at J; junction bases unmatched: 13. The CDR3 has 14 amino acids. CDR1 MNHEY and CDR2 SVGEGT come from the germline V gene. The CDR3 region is CASSPAGGGRGQYF. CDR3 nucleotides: TGTGCCAGCAGTCCTGCCGGCGGGGGTCGCGGGCAGTACTTC.